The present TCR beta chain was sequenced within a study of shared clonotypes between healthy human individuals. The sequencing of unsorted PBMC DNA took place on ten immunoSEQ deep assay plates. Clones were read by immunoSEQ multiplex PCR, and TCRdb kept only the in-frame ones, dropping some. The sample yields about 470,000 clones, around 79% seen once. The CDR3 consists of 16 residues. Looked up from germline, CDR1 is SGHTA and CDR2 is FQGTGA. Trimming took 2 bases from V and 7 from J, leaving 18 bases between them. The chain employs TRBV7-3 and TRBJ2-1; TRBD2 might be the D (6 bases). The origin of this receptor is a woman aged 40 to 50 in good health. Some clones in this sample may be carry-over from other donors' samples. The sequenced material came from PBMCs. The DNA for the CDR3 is TGTGCCAGCAGCTTAGGTGGGGGGATCCCGGGGAATGAGCAGTTCTTC. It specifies CASSLGGGIPGNEQFF. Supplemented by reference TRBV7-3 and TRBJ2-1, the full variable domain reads GAGVSQTPSNKVTEKGKYVELRCDPISGHTALYWYRQSLGQGPEFLIYFQGTGAADDSGLPNDRFFAVRPEGSVSTLKIQRTERGDSAVYLCASSLGGGIPGNEQFFGPGTRLTVL.